Below, 22 T cell receptor beta chains from the same sample are listed, as sequenced in a study of blood T cell repertoires in COVID-19. Here immunoSEQ multiplex PCR was the method, and the copy in TCRdb shows in-frame clones only, minus some. The sample carries around 370,000 clones, around 87% recorded once. The sequenced material came from peripheral blood. These TCRs come from a woman aged 45-60 years with COVID-19, enrolled during active disease.

The genes are TRBV2 and TRBJ2-7; D perhaps matches TRBD1 (6 bases). CDR1 and CDR2 from the germline V gene are SNHLY and FYNNEI. The V end lost 6 bases, the J end lost 3 bases, and 15 bases lay between the germline ends. The length of the CDR3 is 14 residues. CDR3 region: CASREDRTRYEQYF. The CDR3 DNA reads TGTGCCAGCAGGGAGGACAGAACCCGCTACGAGCAGTACTTC.

The chain links TRBV5-5 to TRBJ2-7; TRBD1 matches 7 bases. Germline V gives CDR1 SGHKS, CDR2 YYEKEE (reference sequence). Trimming cost V 1 base and J 3 bases; bases outside gene matches: 4. This CDR3 is 14 amino acids long. For the CDR3, the DNA is TGTGCCAGCAGCTTGCGGACAGGCTTCTACGAGCAGTACTTC. This sequence encodes CASSLRTGFYEQYF.

The V gene is TRBV11-3, the J gene TRBJ1-2; weak D call: TRBD1 (5 bases). Trimming took off 0 bases at V and 3 bases at J, with 11 bases between the two ends. This CDR3 has 15 residues. Germline assignment: CDR1 SGHNT and CDR2 YENEEA. Written as DNA, the CDR3 is TGTGCCAGCAGCTTAGATAGTCCGGGGGACTATGGCTACACCTTC. The encoded protein is CASSLDSPGDYGYTF. Full variable domain (rest looked up from reference TRBV11-3 and TRBJ1-2): EAGVVQSPRYKIIEKKQPVAFWCNPISGHNTLYWYLQNLGQGPELLIRYENEEAVDDSQLPKDRFSAERLKGVDSTLKIQPAELGDSAVYLCASSLDSPGDYGYTFGSGTRLTVV.

The chain is built from TRBV27 and TRBJ1-5; D may be TRBD1 (6 bases). This CDR3 has 15 residues. V dropped 5 bases and J dropped 6 bases, with 17 bases sitting between them. In germline, CDR1 is MNHEY, CDR2 SMNVEV (reference sequence). CDR3 loop: CASSPLIPDSQPQHF. DNA for the CDR3: TGTGCCAGCAGTCCGCTTATACCGGACAGTCAGCCCCAGCATTTT.

This clone was seen only a few times. This chain links TRBV6-5 with TRBJ1-3, with unresolved D. Germline lookup yields CDR1 MNHEY and CDR2 SVGAGI. Trimming removed 0 bases from V and 3 bases from J, with 12 bases in between. This CDR3 comprises 16 residues. The CDR3 reads CASSYSNRGSGNTIYF. CDR3 DNA: TGTGCCAGCAGTTACTCGAACCGAGGAAGTGGAAACACCATATATTTT.

J is TRBJ2-5 and V is TRBV7-2; 9 bases map to TRBD1. The CDR3 totals 17 residues. Germline V gene sequence: CDR1 SGHTA, CDR2 FQGNSA. With 4 bases clipped from V and 7 bases from J, the junction kept 16 bases outside the gene matches. Written as DNA, the CDR3 is TGTGCCAGCAGCTCCCAGTTGGGGGACAGGGTTGGTGTGACCCAGTACTTC. This sequence encodes CASSSQLGDRVGVTQYF.

The chain recombines TRBV30 with TRBJ2-7; TRBD1 matches 9 bases. The germline gives CDR1 GTSNPN, CDR2 SVGIG (reference sequence). V lost 7 bases to trimming and J lost 4 bases; unmatched junction nucleotides: 5. The CDR3 extends over 12 amino acids. CDR3 residues: CAYRDRDYEQYF. DNA for the CDR3: TGTGCCTACCGGGACAGGGATTACGAGCAGTACTTC.

This chain joins TRBV5-1 and TRBJ2-2; D is possibly TRBD2 (5 bases). Germline CDR1 SGHRS, CDR2 YFSETQ. This CDR3 is 16 amino acids long. V shed 0 bases and J shed 0 bases, with 9 bases lying between them. The CDR3: CASSLVGSPNTGELFF. DNA for the CDR3: TGCGCCAGCAGCTTGGTAGGGAGTCCGAACACCGGGGAGCTGTTTTTT.

The chain couples TRBV27 to TRBJ2-7; 9 nucleotides match TRBD1. Looked up from germline, CDR1 is MNHEY and CDR2 is SMNVEV (reference sequence). The junction had 7 bases not matched to a gene; V was cut back by 5 bases and J by 2 bases. The CDR3 is 15 residues long. This CDR3 reads CASSGTGTGPYEQYF. CDR3 DNA: TGTGCCAGCAGTGGGACTGGGACAGGGCCCTACGAGCAGTACTTC.

The V call is TRBV30, the J call TRBJ1-3; no definite D call. From germline, CDR1 is GTSNPN and CDR2 SVGIG (reference sequence). V gave up 4 bases and J gave up 3 bases, with 19 bases separating them. The CDR3 spans 16 residues. The CDR3 nucleotides are TGTGCCTGGACTATGGGTGTGGGCTTAATTGGAAACACCATATATTTT. Protein sequence: CAWTMGVGLIGNTIYF.

This chain links TRBV7-9 with TRBJ2-7, with a weak D call TRBD1 (6 bases). The CDR3 spans 15 residues. CDR1 and CDR2 (germline): SEHNR, FQNEAQ (reference sequence). The germline V and J ends were trimmed by 5 bases and 0 bases, with 14 bases remaining between them. CDR3: CASSPPRGDSYEQYF. The CDR3 coding sequence is TGTGCCAGCAGCCCTCCCAGGGGCGACTCCTACGAGCAGTACTTC. Supplemented by reference TRBV7-9 and TRBJ2-7, the full variable domain reads DTGVSQNPRHKITKRGQNVTFRCDPISEHNRLYWYRQTLGQGPEFLTYFQNEAQLEKSRLLSDRFSAERPKGSFSTLEIQRTEQGDSAMYLCASSPPRGDSYEQYFGPGTRLTVT.

This sequence joins TRBV11-3 and TRBJ1-1; a weak D match, TRBD1 (5 bases). Germline V gene sequence: CDR1 SGHNT, CDR2 YENEEA. V was pared by 2 bases and J by 6 bases, with 10 bases between. This CDR3 has 13 residues. Here the CDR3 reads CASSLRGDAEAFF. The DNA of the CDR3 is TGTGCCAGCAGCTTACGGGGGGATGCTGAAGCTTTCTTT.

There are a few counts of this clone. This chain uses TRBV11-3 with TRBJ2-3; 10 nucleotides align to TRBD1. Germline trimming cut 5 bases from V and 4 bases from J; bases unmatched to any gene: 9. CDR3 size: 16 residues. The germline V gene encodes CDR1 SGHNT and CDR2 YENEEA. As DNA, the CDR3 is TGTGCCAGCAGCCAACGGACAGGGGGTGGGTCAGATACGCAGTATTTT. Translating gives CASSQRTGGGSDTQYF.

The gene calls are TRBV24-1 and TRBJ2-1; perhaps TRBD2 as D (5 bases). Germline V gene sequence: CDR1 KGHDR, CDR2 SFDVKD. The CDR3 covers 15 residues. The V gene lost 6 bases and the J gene lost 2 bases, with 13 bases spanning the gap. Here the CDR3 reads CATSSRELPYNEQFF. Written as DNA, the CDR3 is TGTGCCACCAGTTCGAGGGAGTTGCCCTACAATGAGCAGTTCTTC.

V and J are TRBV11-2 and TRBJ2-2, with D perhaps matching TRBD2 (6 bases). The CDR3 consists of 15 residues. Trimming removed 4 bases from V and 4 bases from J, with 13 bases in between. The V gene's germline CDR1 is SGHAT and CDR2 FQNNGV. The CDR3 protein is CASSSSSVITGELFF. The CDR3 coding sequence is TGTGCCAGCAGCTCCTCTAGCGTTATCACCGGGGAGCTGTTTTTT.

The chain joins TRBV5-1 to TRBJ1-2, with D unclear. CDR1 and CDR2 from the germline V gene are SGHRS and YFSETQ. Deletions cut 3 bases from V and 1 base from J, with 7 bases between. This CDR3 is 13 amino acids long. The CDR3 here is CASSSILNYGYTF. The CDR3 DNA follows: TGCGCCAGCAGCTCCATACTTAACTATGGCTACACCTTC.

The chain combines TRBV13 with TRBJ2-2; 14 nucleotides line up with TRBD2. Germline V CDR1 and CDR2: PRHDT, FYEKMQ (reference sequence). V shed 1 base and J 4 bases; nucleotides not matched to a gene: 5. The CDR3 runs 18 residues. The CDR3 bases are TGTGCCAGCAGCTTAGAGGGACTAGCGGGAGTGGGCACCGGGGAGCTGTTTTTT. Amino acids: CASSLEGLAGVGTGELFF.

V gene TRBV30 combines with J gene TRBJ1-4, with a weak D call TRBD1 (5 bases). CDR1 GTSNPN and CDR2 SVGIG come from the germline V gene (reference sequence). The ends were cut back, 7 bases at V and 5 bases at J, with 20 bases in the middle. CDR3 length: 15 residues. CDR3 sequence reads: CAYQKRGGRNEKLFF. DNA for the CDR3: TGTGCCTATCAAAAGCGGGGCGGACGCAATGAAAAACTGTTTTTT.

V and J are TRBV14 and TRBJ2-7; the D is unclear. CDR1 is SGHDN, CDR2 FVKESK, per germline. Trimming took 1 base from V and 4 from J, leaving 11 bases between them. The CDR3 length is 14 residues. CDR3 in amino acids: CASSQVNTPYEQYF. The CDR3 nucleotides read TGTGCCAGCAGCCAAGTAAACACCCCGTACGAGCAGTACTTC.

The chain has TRBV7-9 and TRBJ1-2; D is perhaps TRBD1 (6 bases). Trimming removed 5 bases from V and 6 bases from J, with 16 bases in between. The CDR3 has 14 residues. Germline V gives CDR1 SEHNR, CDR2 FQNEAQ (reference sequence). CDR3 region: CASSPRTGLHGYTF. The CDR3 region has the DNA TGTGCCAGCAGCCCGCGTACAGGGCTGCATGGCTACACCTTC.

The rearrangement uses TRBV5-1 and TRBJ2-3, with 11 bases fitting TRBD2. This CDR3 contains 16 residues. Losses at the gene ends were 5 bases for V and 5 bases for J; bases not matched to a gene: 10. Per germline, CDR1 SGHRS and CDR2 YFSETQ. The CDR3 bases are TGCGCCAGCAGACTATTCACCGGACTAGCGGGAGATACGCAGTATTTT. Translating gives CASRLFTGLAGDTQYF.

The CDR3 DNA sequence: TGTGCCAGCAGCTTAATCGGGGGTACTACCTCCTGGGAGCAGTACTTC. Amino acid sequence: CASSLIGGTTSWEQYF. This rearrangement joins TRBV7-6 to TRBJ2-7; maybe TRBD2 (6 bases). The CDR3 has 16 amino acids. V was cut by 2 bases and J by 7 bases, with 21 bases left in between. Per germline, CDR1 SGHVS and CDR2 FNYEAQ.